These 22 T cell receptor beta chains share one sample of origin, sequenced in a study of CD8 T cells in Susac syndrome. When the RNA was reverse transcribed, random hexamers were used with an input of roughly 0.45 to 1 ug. TCRdb reprocessed the immunoSEQ multiplex PCR reads with MiXCR, giving one entry per CDR3 protein. This sample carries about 250,000 distinct CDR3 sequences, 80% to 95% of them seen once, and the ten largest clones take around 0.07%. Sequenced: CD4+ T cells from PBMCs. Receptors originate from a human donor with multiple sclerosis.

The chain couples TRBV30 to TRBJ2-3; 9 nucleotides line up with TRBD2. The CDR3 is 14 residues long. The ends lost 4 bases at V and 4 bases at J; junction bases unmatched: 6. CDR1 is GTSNPN and CDR2 is SVGIG in the germline V gene (reference sequence). In nucleotides, the CDR3 is TGTGCCTGGAATAGCGGGGGTCTCGCAGATACGCAGTATTTT. Protein: CAWNSGGLADTQYF.

The rearrangement joins TRBV6-1 to TRBJ2-6; D might be TRBD1 (5 bases). Germline CDR1 MNHNS, CDR2 SASEGT. The CDR3 is 16 residues long. Trimming took 1 base from V and 0 from J, leaving 7 bases between them. The CDR3 DNA is TGTGCCAGCAGTGAAGTAGGGGTCTCTGGGGCCAACGTCCTGACTTTC. Translating it yields CASSEVGVSGANVLTF.

The rearrangement links TRBV5-1 to TRBJ1-2; D not certain. Germline CDR1 and CDR2: SGHRS and YFSETQ. This CDR3 is built from 13 residues. V lost 1 base, J lost 6 bases, and 10 bases lay in between. The CDR3: CASSLTLDHGYTF. The CDR3 DNA reads TGCGCCAGCAGCTTGACTTTAGATCATGGCTACACCTTC.

The gene calls are TRBV5-4 and TRBJ2-5; maybe TRBD1 (5 bases). Trimming left V 3 bases short and J 5 bases short, with 8 bases between. The CDR3 is made up of 12 amino acids. Germline V gives CDR1 SGHNT, CDR2 YYREEE (reference sequence). For the CDR3, the DNA is TGTGCCAGCAGCTCCCCAGGGGAGACCCAGTACTTC. As protein: CASSSPGETQYF.

The V and J genes are TRBV19 and TRBJ2-7; 10 bases are shared with TRBD1. From germline, CDR1 is LNHDA and CDR2 SQIVND (reference sequence). The CDR3 covers 11 residues. V gave up 10 bases and J gave up 12 bases; unmatched junction bases: 9. The DNA of the CDR3 is TGTGCCACTTACGACCGGGACAGGGGGTACTTC. The encoded protein is CATYDRDRGYF.

V usage is TRBV11-2 and J usage is TRBJ2-2; D is possibly TRBD2 (6 bases). CDR3 length: 13 residues. The V and J ends lost 6 bases and 5 bases respectively, with 10 bases between them. The germline V gene has CDR1 SGHAT and CDR2 FQNNGV. CDR3 sequence: CASRPTSTGELFF. DNA for the CDR3: TGTGCCAGCAGGCCGACTAGTACCGGGGAGCTGTTTTTT.

The chain links TRBV5-1 to TRBJ1-1; 9 bases line up with TRBD1. Losses at the gene ends were 0 bases for V and 4 bases for J; bases not matched to a gene: 7. Germline CDR1 and CDR2: SGHRS and YFSETQ. This CDR3 spans 16 amino acids. The CDR3 bases are TGCGCCAGCAGCTTGGATGGGACAGGGAGGTCCACTGAAGCTTTCTTT. It is translated as CASSLDGTGRSTEAFF.

This clonotype was counted between two and nine times. This chain uses TRBV6-1 with TRBJ1-6, with D possibly being TRBD1 (6 bases). CDR1 and CDR2 from the germline V gene are MNHNS and SASEGT. V gave up 8 bases and J gave up 9 bases, with 14 bases separating them. The CDR3 loop spans 13 amino acids. The chain's CDR3 is CASSRQGGSPLHF. CDR3 DNA: TGTGCCAGCTCAAGACAAGGGGGTTCACCCCTCCACTTT.

The V call is TRBV18, the J call TRBJ2-1; 11 positions agree with TRBD2. Trimming took 6 bases from V and 5 from J; bases not matched to a gene: 6. The CDR3 covers 15 residues. Germline V CDR1 and CDR2: KGHSH, LQKENI. The CDR3 is CASSDSGRGNNEQFF. The CDR3 bases are TGTGCCAGCTCCGATAGCGGGAGGGGTAACAATGAGCAGTTCTTC. The variable domain in full, completed from reference TRBV18 and TRBJ2-1, reads NAGVMQNPRHLVRRRGQEARLRCSPMKGHSHVYWYRQLPEEGLKFMVYLQKENIIDESGMPKERFSAEFPKEGPSILRIQQVVRGDSAAYFCASSDSGRGNNEQFFGPGTRLTVL.

The rearrangement links TRBV24-1 to TRBJ2-4, with D possibly being TRBD1 (6 bases). Trimming took off 5 bases at V and 9 bases at J, with 13 bases between the two ends. This CDR3 has 13 amino acids. Germline V gene data show CDR1 as KGHDR and CDR2 as SFDVKD. This chain's CDR3 is CATSATGKGIQYF. The CDR3 DNA follows: TGTGCCACCAGTGCCACAGGGAAGGGCATTCAGTACTTC.

The gene calls are TRBV7-9 and TRBJ1-1; 7 bases are a match to TRBD1. CDR3 size: 14 residues. Germline CDR1 SEHNR, CDR2 FQNEAQ (reference sequence). J gave up 4 bases and V 5 bases, and 7 bases lay outside the gene matches. The CDR3 sequence is CASSPDRVITEAFF. The CDR3 DNA reads TGTGCCAGCAGCCCTGACAGGGTCATCACTGAAGCTTTCTTT.

The genes are TRBV20-1 and TRBJ1-2; D unresolved. Per the germline V gene, CDR1 is DFQATT and CDR2 is SNEGSKA (reference sequence). Between the trimmed V and J ends, which lost 0 bases and 4 bases, there was a span of 9 bases. This CDR3 contains 13 residues. The CDR3 bases are TGCAGTGCTAGAGATGTGATCCGCTATGGCTACACCTTC. It encodes CSARDVIRYGYTF.

This chain links TRBV20-1 with TRBJ1-3, with 10 bases lining up with TRBD1. The ends lost 5 bases at V and 2 bases at J; junction bases unmatched: 6. The CDR3 extends over 15 amino acids. Per the germline V gene, CDR1 is DFQATT and CDR2 is SNEGSKA (reference sequence). CDR3 nucleotides: TGCAGTGCTTCCGGGACAGGGGTGCCTGGAAACACCATATATTTT. Translating gives CSASGTGVPGNTIYF.

This rearrangement joins TRBV5-1 to TRBJ2-2; 8 nucleotides line up with TRBD1. The CDR3 extends over 15 amino acids. V gave up 4 bases and J gave up 0 bases; unmatched junction bases: 2. CDR1 is SGHRS and CDR2 is YFSETQ in the germline V gene. CDR3 sequence: CASSQDRANTGELFF. The CDR3 DNA sequence: TGCGCCAGCAGCCAGGACAGGGCGAACACCGGGGAGCTGTTTTTT.

This chain joins TRBV5-1 and TRBJ1-1; 8 bases are a match to TRBD1. Trimming at V came to 4 bases and at J to 1 base, leaving 9 bases not matched to a gene. The V gene's germline CDR1 is SGHRS and CDR2 YFSETQ. The CDR3 is 16 residues long. CDR3 in amino acids: CASSPDGQGRNTEAFF. The CDR3 DNA reads TGCGCCAGCAGCCCGGACGGACAGGGTAGGAACACTGAAGCTTTCTTT.

This chain uses TRBV28 with TRBJ2-7, with 14 bases matching TRBD2. The CDR3 has 15 amino acids. Germline loops: CDR1 MDHEN, CDR2 SYDVKM. Losses at the gene ends were 5 bases for V and 4 bases for J; bases not matched to a gene: 4. The CDR3 is CASSPGLAGVYEQYV. CDR3 nucleotide sequence: TGTGCCAGCAGTCCGGGACTAGCGGGAGTATACGAGCAGTACGTC.

The chain recombines TRBV2 with TRBJ2-3; D unresolved. The germline V and J ends were trimmed by 3 bases and 2 bases, with 15 bases remaining between them. The CDR3 runs 16 residues. Germline V gene sequence: CDR1 SNHLY, CDR2 FYNNEI. In DNA form, the CDR3 reads TGTGCCAGCAGTGAGTGGGTAGCTAGAGCCACAGATACGCAGTATTTT. It is translated as CASSEWVARATDTQYF.

The chain carries TRBV20-1 and TRBJ2-3; D is unclear. Germline V gives CDR1 DFQATT, CDR2 SNEGSKA (reference sequence). The CDR3 is made up of 10 amino acids. With 0 bases removed from V and 12 bases from J, the gap between germline ends came to 7 bases. CDR3 in DNA: TGCAGTGCTAGAGATCTTGACCAGTATTTT. Amino acids: CSARDLDQYF.

The V and J genes are TRBV12-3 or TRBV12-4 and TRBJ2-7; the match to TRBD1 covers 9 bases. V dropped 6 bases and J dropped 0; count of bases not matched to a gene: 6. This CDR3 has 15 residues. In nucleotides, the CDR3 is TGTGCCAGCAGCTTGACAGGGGGGATCTCCTACGAGCAGTACTTC. Translated: CASSLTGGISYEQYF.

This chain connects TRBV29-1 to TRBJ1-1; TRBD1 might be the D (5 bases). The CDR3 sequence is 12 residues long. The V gene's germline CDR1 is SQVTM and CDR2 ANQGSEA. V was shortened by 6 bases and J by 0 bases, with 8 bases between the two germline ends. The CDR3 is CSVGDLNTEAFF. The CDR3 DNA reads TGCAGCGTGGGGGACCTGAACACTGAAGCTTTCTTT. The whole variable domain, filled in from reference TRBV29-1 and TRBJ1-1, reads SAVISQKPSRDICQRGTSLTIQCQVDSQVTMMFWYRQQPGQSLTLIATANQGSEATYESGFVIDKFPISRPNLTFSTLTVSNMSPEDSSIYLCSVGDLNTEAFFGQGTRLTVV.

The chain couples TRBV9 to TRBJ2-5; D might be TRBD1 (6 bases). CDR1 and CDR2 from the germline V gene are SGDLS and YYNGEE. Trimming took off 0 bases at V and 4 bases at J, with 16 bases between the two ends. This CDR3 is built from 16 residues. CDR3 nucleotides: TGTGCCAGCAGCGTAGGGATACAGGGCGACGGAGAGACCCAGTACTTC. Amino acid sequence: CASSVGIQGDGETQYF. Looking up the rest from reference TRBV9 and TRBJ2-5 gives the full variable domain: DSGVTQTPKHLITATGQRVTLRCSPRSGDLSVYWYQQSLDQGLQFLIQYYNGEERAKGNILERFSAQQFPDLHSELNLSSLELGDSALYFCASSVGIQGDGETQYFGPGTRLLVL.

The chain links TRBV24-1 to TRBJ2-3; TRBD1 agrees at 8 bases. The CDR3 totals 17 residues. The ends lost 0 bases at V and 5 bases at J; junction bases unmatched: 9. CDR1 and CDR2 from the germline V gene are KGHDR and SFDVKD. This CDR3 reads CATSDLGPGGSGDTQYF. CDR3 coding DNA: TGTGCCACCAGTGATTTGGGGCCAGGGGGCAGCGGAGATACGCAGTATTTT.